The rows below give T cell receptor beta chains drawn from one sample of a study of T cell repertoires in cytomegalovirus infection. TCRdb reanalysed the reads using MiXCR and keeps one entry per CDR3 protein. The sample has hundreds of thousands of distinct CDR3 sequences, 9.6% seen once; the top ten hold approximately 2.3%. What was sequenced was PBMCs. The receptor set was obtained from a human donor in good health (CMV status not recorded). Some clones in this sample may be carry-over from other donors' samples. CDR3s include the opening cysteine and the closing phenylalanine or tryptophan. Each record gives: V gene, J gene, CDR3 protein.

V gene: TRBV7-2; J gene: TRBJ1-5; CDR3 protein: CASSRGDSNQPQHF
V gene: TRBV12-3/TRBV12-4; J gene: TRBJ2-4; CDR3 protein: CASSPSRAPGDKNIQYF
V gene: TRBV28; J gene: TRBJ1-1; CDR3 protein: CASSLPVLGGEAFF
V gene: TRBV6-2/TRBV6-3; J gene: TRBJ2-3; CDR3 protein: CASRHRSRGGRTDTQYF
V gene: TRBV7-8; J gene: TRBJ2-1; CDR3 protein: CASSLAGNPSYNEQFF
V gene: TRBV7-2; J gene: TRBJ1-6; CDR3 protein: CASSTGQSYTSPLHF
V gene: TRBV5-1; J gene: TRBJ2-5; CDR3 protein: CASSRDLETQYF
V gene: TRBV20-1; J gene: TRBJ1-2; CDR3 protein: CSATTGDDYGYTF
V gene: TRBV10-3; J gene: TRBJ2-3; CDR3 protein: CATAQGGTDTQYF
V gene: TRBV28; J gene: TRBJ1-1; CDR3 protein: CASSLQGYRNTEAFF
V gene: TRBV7-8; J gene: TRBJ2-5; CDR3 protein: CASSPGQGKGTQYF
V gene: TRBV20-1; J gene: TRBJ1-2; CDR3 protein: CSARDPLYGPYTF
V gene: TRBV12-5; J gene: TRBJ2-1; CDR3 protein: CASGLTDSYNEQFF
V gene: TRBV20-1; J gene: TRBJ1-1; CDR3 protein: CSAHWPERIEAFF
V gene: TRBV7-2; J gene: TRBJ1-2; CDR3 protein: CASSFGTSPNYGYTF
V gene: TRBV19; J gene: TRBJ1-1; CDR3 protein: CASSWRKSEAFF
V gene: TRBV5-3; J gene: TRBJ2-1; CDR3 protein: CDSSSLSGSSYNEQFF
V gene: TRBV7-9; J gene: TRBJ2-5; CDR3 protein: CASSGFPVGGRETQYF
V gene: TRBV5-1; J gene: TRBJ1-5; CDR3 protein: CASSLDGMGNQPQHF
V gene: TRBV12-3/TRBV12-4; J gene: TRBJ2-2; CDR3 protein: CASSFTDTGELFF
V gene: TRBV7-2; J gene: TRBJ2-5; CDR3 protein: CASSLGWTSGQETQYF
V gene: TRBV4-1; J gene: TRBJ1-3; CDR3 protein: CASSQDWGGPNSGNTLYF
V gene: TRBV6-1; J gene: TRBJ2-3; CDR3 protein: CASGDRGRADTQYF
V gene: TRBV19; J gene: TRBJ1-2; CDR3 protein: CASITGPFPYGYTF
V gene: TRBV6-2/TRBV6-3; J gene: TRBJ1-4; CDR3 protein: CASSDGSTNEKLFF
V gene: TRBV28; J gene: TRBJ2-5; CDR3 protein: CASSRRGGLQETQYF
V gene: TRBV18; J gene: TRBJ1-3; CDR3 protein: CASSPGDGGNTIYF
V gene: TRBV6-1; J gene: TRBJ1-1; CDR3 protein: CASSKWTGNTEAFF
V gene: TRBV11-2; J gene: TRBJ2-3; CDR3 protein: CGSSLGGRDTQYF
V gene: TRBV24-1; J gene: TRBJ1-5; CDR3 protein: CATSDLGVQPQHF
V gene: TRBV4-2; J gene: TRBJ1-1; CDR3 protein: CASSPDRRSYTEAFF
V gene: TRBV7-2; J gene: TRBJ2-3; CDR3 protein: CASSSRQGGNTQYF
V gene: TRBV24-1; J gene: TRBJ1-1; CDR3 protein: CATSDGPNTEAFF
V gene: TRBV7-3; J gene: TRBJ2-1; CDR3 protein: CASSLQLRGNEQFF
V gene: TRBV7-2; J gene: TRBJ2-2; CDR3 protein: CASSGPRDRANTGELFF
V gene: TRBV28; J gene: TRBJ1-5; CDR3 protein: CASTLAVGQPQHF
V gene: TRBV6-6; J gene: TRBJ1-5; CDR3 protein: CASSYSGVSNQPQHF
V gene: TRBV7-2; J gene: TRBJ1-6; CDR3 protein: CASSSPTGSSYNSPLHF
V gene: TRBV2; J gene: TRBJ2-2; CDR3 protein: CASSVLFDRARWSGELFF
V gene: TRBV28; J gene: TRBJ2-5; CDR3 protein: CASSLEGGGDETQYF
V gene: TRBV5-1; J gene: TRBJ1-2; CDR3 protein: CASSPTDANYGYTF
V gene: TRBV9; J gene: TRBJ2-1; CDR3 protein: CASTLGESSYNEQFF
V gene: TRBV6-5; J gene: TRBJ2-2; CDR3 protein: CASSYLGGRELFF
V gene: TRBV7-9; J gene: TRBJ2-1; CDR3 protein: CATPRGALNEQFF
V gene: TRBV5-6; J gene: TRBJ2-2; CDR3 protein: CASSRWEELFF
V gene: TRBV7-2; J gene: TRBJ2-5; CDR3 protein: CASSWGQRETQYF
V gene: TRBV19; J gene: TRBJ1-2; CDR3 protein: CASRTGATNYGYTF
V gene: TRBV23-1; J gene: TRBJ2-3; CDR3 protein: CASISYTQYF
V gene: TRBV11-2; J gene: TRBJ2-5; CDR3 protein: CASSLEGLLQETQYF
V gene: TRBV12-3/TRBV12-4; J gene: TRBJ1-1; CDR3 protein: CASSPIRGANTEAFF
V gene: TRBV5-5; J gene: TRBJ1-1; CDR3 protein: CASLTGPGNTEAFF
V gene: TRBV25-1; J gene: TRBJ2-6; CDR3 protein: CASSPRDRGLTGANVLTF
V gene: TRBV6-2/TRBV6-3; J gene: TRBJ2-1; CDR3 protein: CASRRDRGPGSLNEQFF
V gene: TRBV29-1; J gene: TRBJ2-1; CDR3 protein: CSVELRTGWSYNEQFF
V gene: TRBV3-1; J gene: TRBJ2-7; CDR3 protein: CASSQDRWRGVEQYF